Listed here are 9 T cell receptor beta chains from one sample, sequenced in a study of blood T cell repertoires in COVID-19 (dated by TCRdb to 2018 to 2021). Library prep was done by the immunoSEQ multiplex PCR assay. TCRdb retrieved this table from immuneACCESS and kept in-frame rearrangements only. Not all clones are present; in checked studies, unresolved V genes account for under half, and no reason is known for the remainder. The sample contains 130,000 or so clones, under 90% of them found a single time. The leading ten clones occupy roughly 3.9% of the sample. Sequenced material: peripheral blood. The receptors derive from a man between 60 and 75 years old with acute or convalescent COVID-19.

The CDR3 here is CASIQLGSWDYGYTF. The CDR3 DNA reads as TGTGCCAGCATCCAACTGGGGAGTTGGGACTATGGCTACACCTTC. The gene calls are TRBV28 and TRBJ1-2; D not certain. In germline, CDR1 is MDHEN, CDR2 SYDVKM. This CDR3 is 15 amino acids long. V lost 7 bases and J 3 bases, leaving 18 bases between the germline ends.

In this sample, this clone turned up a few times. The genes are TRBV7-8 and TRBJ1-2; 7 nucleotides match TRBD1. J gave up 8 bases and V 5 bases, and 14 bases lay outside the gene matches. The CDR3 covers 15 residues. Germline V lookup: CDR1 SGHVS, CDR2 FQNEAQ. The CDR3, as DNA: TGTGCCAGCAGCCGAGAACCTCCGGGACAGAGCGGCTACACCTTC. It translates to CASSREPPGQSGYTF.

This clone was detected a few times. The chain is built from TRBV28 and TRBJ2-7, with 8 bases identical to TRBD1. This CDR3 is 12 amino acids long. Germline CDR1 reads MDHEN; CDR2 reads SYDVKM. V lost 4 bases, J lost 6 bases, and 2 bases stayed unmatched. This CDR3 reads CASSSGGGEQYF. In DNA form, the CDR3 reads TGTGCCAGCAGTTCAGGGGGCGGCGAGCAGTACTTC.

This chain connects TRBV18 to TRBJ2-3, with a possible D match to TRBD1 (6 bases). The germline V gene has CDR1 KGHSH and CDR2 LQKENI. The CDR3 spans 14 residues. Trimming took 6 bases from V and 5 from J, leaving 15 bases between them. DNA of the CDR3: TGTGCCAGCTCTTACAGGGAAATCGAAGATACGCAGTATTTT. Its translation is CASSYREIEDTQYF.

The rearrangement uses TRBV7-8 and TRBJ1-5; D gene uncertain. The CDR3 length is 15 residues. Trimming removed 1 base at V and 4 bases at J, with 11 bases between. The germline CDR1 and CDR2 sequences are SGHVS and FQNEAQ. CDR3 sequence reads: CASSLEAGKNQPQHF. The CDR3 nucleotides are TGTGCCAGCAGCTTAGAGGCAGGTAAAAATCAGCCCCAGCATTTT. The full variable domain, with the rest looked up from reference TRBV7-8 and TRBJ1-5, is GAGVSQSPRYKVAKRGQDVALRCDPISGHVSLFWYQQALGQGPEFLTYFQNEAQLDKSGLPSDRFFAERPEGSVSTLKIQRTQQEDSAVYLCASSLEAGKNQPQHFGDGTRLSIL.

CDR3 DNA: TGTGCCAGTAGTCCGGCCCGGGGCACCGGGGAGCTGTTTTTT. This gives the protein CASSPARGTGELFF. The rearrangement joins TRBV19 to TRBJ2-2; D perhaps matches TRBD2 (5 bases). CDR3 length: 14 residues. The germline V gene encodes CDR1 LNHDA and CDR2 SQIVND (reference sequence). The V gene lost 5 bases and the J gene lost 4 bases, with 11 bases spanning the gap.

This clone was seen once. This rearrangement joins TRBV27 to TRBJ2-5, with TRBD2 matching over 11 bases. The CDR3 loop spans 15 amino acids. Losses at the gene ends were 4 bases for V and 5 bases for J; bases not matched to a gene: 6. CDR1 MNHEY and CDR2 SMNVEV come from the germline V gene (reference sequence). CDR3 sequence (DNA): TGTGCCAGCAGTTCTCGACTAGCGGGGTTGGAGACCCAGTACTTC. As protein: CASSSRLAGLETQYF.

The chain carries TRBV28 and TRBJ2-5, with D perhaps TRBD1 (6 bases). Looked up from germline, CDR1 is MDHEN and CDR2 is SYDVKM. The CDR3 runs 15 residues. The ends were cut back, 9 bases at V and 1 base at J, with 18 bases in the middle. CDR3 nucleotide sequence: TGTGCCAGTAGAGAGGTCGGGACAATCCAAGAGACCCAGTACTTC. Protein product: CASREVGTIQETQYF.

This chain joins TRBV28 and TRBJ2-1; 7 bases map to TRBD2. Germline V gene data show CDR1 as MDHEN and CDR2 as SYDVKM. The CDR3 loop spans 14 amino acids. Trimming cost V 4 bases and J 6 bases; bases outside gene matches: 6. For the CDR3, the DNA is TGTGCCAGCAGTTGGCTAGCGGCCTTCAATGAGCAGTTCTTC. It translates to CASSWLAAFNEQFF.